Shown below are 24 T cell receptor beta chains from a single sample sequenced in a study of blood T cell repertoires in COVID-19. Measured with immunoSEQ multiplex PCR; TCRdb has only the in-frame clones, and not every one. The data contain roughly 120,000 clones, about 83% of them singletons. Specimen: peripheral blood. The receptors come from a human donor in a cohort sampled during active COVID-19.

The V gene is TRBV4-2, the J gene TRBJ2-5; the match to TRBD1 covers 10 bases. This CDR3 region has 15 residues. The germline V gene encodes CDR1 LGHNA and CDR2 YNFKEQ. With 3 bases clipped from V and 5 bases from J, the junction kept 6 bases outside the gene matches. CDR3 sequence (DNA): TGTGCCAGCAGCCAGACAGGGGGCCCTGGGGAGACCCAGTACTTC. It is translated as CASSQTGGPGETQYF.

The chain is built from TRBV14 and TRBJ1-3; TRBD1 aligns across 8 bases. Germline V CDR1 and CDR2: SGHDN, FVKESK. The length of the CDR3 is 17 residues. Losses at the gene ends were 0 bases for V and 3 bases for J; bases not matched to a gene: 7. The CDR3 DNA sequence: TGTGCCAGCAGCCAAGAAGGGCAGGGGGCAGGTGGAAACACCATATATTTT. This sequence encodes CASSQEGQGAGGNTIYF. Based on the CDR3 plus reference TRBV14 and TRBJ1-3, the full variable domain is EAGVTQFPSHSVIEKGQTVTLRCDPISGHDNLYWYRRVMGKEIKFLLHFVKESKQDESGMPNNRFLAERTGGTYSTLKVQPAELEDSGVYFCASSQEGQGAGGNTIYFGEGSWLTVV.

The gene calls are TRBV5-8 and TRBJ2-7; D is unresolved. The CDR3 has 15 amino acids. The ends were cut back, 0 bases at V and 1 base at J, with 11 bases in the middle. The germline V gene has CDR1 SGHTS and CDR2 YDEGEE. Here the CDR3 reads CASSLAGQPSYEQYF. CDR3 bases: TGTGCCAGCAGCTTGGCGGGTCAACCGTCCTACGAGCAGTACTTC.

The chain couples TRBV9 to TRBJ2-1; a weak D match, TRBD2 (5 bases). Trimming cost V 4 bases and J 0 bases, with 14 bases left between them. Per the germline V gene, CDR1 is SGDLS and CDR2 is YYNGEE. The CDR3 covers 16 residues. The CDR3 loop reads CASSPRSGSSYNEQFF. In DNA, the CDR3 is TGTGCCAGCAGCCCTCGATCTGGGAGCTCCTACAATGAGCAGTTCTTC.

The chain employs TRBV4-1 and TRBJ2-4; TRBD2 agrees at 9 bases. CDR3 length: 18 residues. With 5 bases clipped from V and 5 bases from J, the junction kept 16 bases outside the gene matches. Looked up from germline, CDR1 is MGHRA and CDR2 is YSYEKL. The CDR3 here is CASSKGWVYGGRENIQYF. CDR3 DNA: TGCGCCAGCAGCAAGGGTTGGGTATACGGCGGGAGGGAAAACATTCAGTACTTC.

The rearrangement uses TRBV11-2 and TRBJ2-1, with TRBD2 identical over 8 bases. The CDR3 runs to 14 residues. CDR1 and CDR2 (germline): SGHAT, FQNNGV. V shed 5 bases, J shed 10 bases, and the junction held 10 bases outside the gene matches. The CDR3 DNA sequence: TGTGCCAGCAGCCCACGGGAGGGGCTCGGCGAGCAGTTCTTC. Its protein is CASSPREGLGEQFF.

This clone was counted between two and nine times. This sequence joins TRBV11-1 and TRBJ1-1; weak D call: TRBD1 (5 bases). Trimming took off 3 bases at V and 3 bases at J, with 14 bases between the two ends. Germline lookup yields CDR1 SGHAT and CDR2 FQDESV (reference sequence). This CDR3 is 15 amino acids long. The CDR3 here is CASSFASGADTEAFF. In DNA form, the CDR3 reads TGTGCCAGCAGCTTTGCTTCTGGGGCGGACACTGAAGCTTTCTTT.

In this sample, this clone turned up once. The rearrangement links TRBV11-3 to TRBJ2-7; TRBD2 might be the D (8 bases). Per the germline V gene, CDR1 is SGHNT and CDR2 is YENEEA. The CDR3 covers 14 residues. V dropped 3 bases and J dropped 6 bases, with 15 bases sitting between them. In nucleotides, the CDR3 is TGTGCCAGCAGCTTGACAGGGACTAGAGGCGAGCAGTACTTC. Amino acids: CASSLTGTRGEQYF. Combining the CDR3 with reference TRBV11-3 and TRBJ2-7 gives the whole variable domain EAGVVQSPRYKIIEKKQPVAFWCNPISGHNTLYWYLQNLGQGPELLIRYENEEAVDDSQLPKDRFSAERLKGVDSTLKIQPAELGDSAVYLCASSLTGTRGEQYFGPGTRLTVT.

This chain uses TRBV11-2 with TRBJ2-7; TRBD2 aligns across 7 bases. Germline CDR1 reads SGHAT; CDR2 reads FQNNGV. The CDR3 runs 14 residues. The V and J ends lost 2 bases and 3 bases, in that order; junction bases with no gene match: 4. Here the CDR3 reads CASSLIGGNYEQYF. The CDR3 DNA reads as TGTGCCAGCAGCTTAATCGGGGGGAACTACGAGCAGTACTTC.

This clone was counted a single time. The CDR3 region has the DNA TGTGCCAGTAATGATCCTCGGGCCTCGGACAGCCTCTATGGCTACACCTTC. It yields the protein CASNDPRASDSLYGYTF. This chain links TRBV19 with TRBJ1-2, with a tentative D call TRBD1 (6 bases). The V end was cut by 7 bases, the J end by 4 bases, with 25 bases between. The CDR3 has 17 residues. The V gene's germline CDR1 is LNHDA and CDR2 SQIVND (reference sequence).

This sequence joins TRBV6-6 and TRBJ2-3; maybe TRBD2 (6 bases). Germline V CDR1 and CDR2: MNHNY, SVGAGI (reference sequence). Trimming stripped 6 bases from V and 6 bases from J, with 19 bases between. The CDR3 runs to 15 residues. CDR3 region: CASSNGGSGRDTQYF. DNA for the CDR3: TGTGCCAGCAGCAACGGGGGTAGTGGGAGGGATACGCAGTATTTT.

The gene calls are TRBV6-2 or TRBV6-3 and TRBJ1-4, with 7 bases aligning to TRBD1. After removal of 3 bases from V and 8 bases from J, the junction contained 6 bases not matched to a gene. The germline CDR1 and CDR2 sequences are MNHEY and SVGEGT. This CDR3 has 14 residues. The CDR3 DNA is TGTGCCAGCAGTTATCGGACAGGACGGGAAAAACTGTTTTTT. Its protein is CASSYRTGREKLFF.

This chain connects TRBV7-8 to TRBJ2-2; the match to TRBD2 covers 9 bases. J lost 3 bases, V lost 1 base, and 3 bases had no gene match. The CDR3 totals 16 residues. CDR1 and CDR2 from the germline V gene are SGHVS and FQNEAQ. Here the CDR3 DNA reads TGTGCCAGCAGCTTAGTAGCGGGAGAGGACACCGGGGAGCTGTTTTTT. Translated, it gives CASSLVAGEDTGELFF.

The chain has TRBV25-1 and TRBJ2-3; 8 nucleotides line up with TRBD1. Germline V gene sequence: CDR1 MGHDK, CDR2 SYGVNS. V was clipped by 2 bases and J by 0 bases; unmatched bases: 4. CDR3 length: 16 amino acids. CDR3 in DNA: TGTGCCAGCAGTGAAACAAGGACAGGGAGCACAGATACGCAGTATTTT. This sequence encodes CASSETRTGSTDTQYF.

This clone was detected only a few times. The chain links TRBV6-4 to TRBJ2-2; D possibly corresponds to TRBD2 (6 bases). CDR3 length equals 16 residues. Germline V gene sequence: CDR1 MRHNA, CDR2 SNTAGT. Trimming took 2 bases from V and 6 from J, leaving 16 bases between them. CDR3 residues: CASSDLGGYTPGELFF. CDR3 nucleotides: TGTGCCAGCAGTGACCTGGGAGGCTATACACCCGGGGAGCTGTTTTTT.

In its sample, this clone was seen a few times. The rearrangement links TRBV19 to TRBJ1-5; 11 nucleotides line up with TRBD1. CDR3 length: 16 residues. CDR1 LNHDA and CDR2 SQIVND come from the germline V gene (reference sequence). V gave up 3 bases and J gave up 4 bases; unmatched junction bases: 5. Written as DNA, the CDR3 is TGTGCCAGTAGTATTCTAGGGACAGGGGGTAATCAGCCCCAGCATTTT. This translates into CASSILGTGGNQPQHF.

In DNA, the CDR3 is TGTGCCTGGAGTGTACAGGGTTCCCGTGGCTACACCTTC. Encoded protein: CAWSVQGSRGYTF. The rearrangement joins TRBV30 to TRBJ1-2; D possibly corresponds to TRBD1 (6 bases). The germline CDR1 and CDR2 sequences are GTSNPN and SVGIG (reference sequence). This CDR3 has 13 amino acids. V lost 0 bases to trimming and J lost 7 bases, with 12 bases between them.

The V call is TRBV6-5, the J call TRBJ2-2; D is ambiguous. The ends were cut back, 4 bases at V and 1 base at J, with 10 bases in the middle. The V gene's germline CDR1 is MNHEY and CDR2 SVGAGI. The CDR3 runs 15 residues. The CDR3 region is CASSLTQVNTGELFF. CDR3 DNA: TGTGCCAGCAGTTTAACACAAGTGAACACCGGGGAGCTGTTTTTT.

The rearrangement links TRBV9 to TRBJ2-2; D perhaps matches TRBD2 (6 bases). Germline values: CDR1 SGDLS, CDR2 YYNGEE. There are 15 residues in the CDR3. Trimming pared 0 bases from V and 4 bases from J, leaving 10 bases between. The chain's CDR3 is CASSVEAGRTGELFF. CDR3 in DNA: TGTGCCAGCAGCGTAGAGGCGGGACGCACCGGGGAGCTGTTTTTT.

This sequence joins TRBV12-5 and TRBJ1-2; no clear D gene. Germline V gene data show CDR1 as LGHNT and CDR2 as FRNRAP. This CDR3 has 12 residues. Trimming pared 5 bases from V and 4 bases from J, leaving 8 bases between. This chain's CDR3 is CASGLSVYGYTF. The CDR3 region has the DNA TGTGCTAGTGGTCTCAGCGTCTATGGCTACACCTTC.

V is TRBV27 and J is TRBJ2-7; TRBD2 matches 10 bases. Germline V gene data show CDR1 as MNHEY and CDR2 as SMNVEV (reference sequence). V shed 2 bases, J shed 4 bases, and the junction held 8 bases outside the gene matches. This CDR3 has 16 residues. CDR3 nucleotides: TGTGCCAGCAGTTTAGCTAGCGGGAGTTTTGGGTACGAGCAGTACTTC. Amino acid sequence: CASSLASGSFGYEQYF.

This clone showed up just once. This chain connects TRBV7-9 to TRBJ2-5; 7 positions agree with TRBD1. J was trimmed by 1 base and V by 3 bases; bases with no gene match: 14. Germline V gene lookup returns CDR1 SEHNR and CDR2 FQNEAQ (reference sequence). The CDR3 runs 18 residues. DNA of the CDR3: TGTGCCAGCAGCTTTCCCACCAACCGGGACAGCTCCCAAGAGACCCAGTACTTC. Its protein product is CASSFPTNRDSSQETQYF.

This clone was counted only a few times. CDR3 nucleotides: TGTGCCTGGAGGACCCCTTACCCGGGGTACGAGCAGTACTTC. Protein: CAWRTPYPGYEQYF. The chain uses TRBV30 and TRBJ2-7, with D tentatively TRBD2 (5 bases). CDR1 and CDR2 from the germline V gene are GTSNPN and SVGIG (reference sequence). The ends were cut back, 3 bases at V and 4 bases at J, with 16 bases in the middle. The CDR3 is 14 amino acids.

The rearrangement joins TRBV28 to TRBJ1-3; 7 bases line up with TRBD1. CDR3 length: 15 residues. The germline V gene has CDR1 MDHEN and CDR2 SYDVKM. V gave up 6 bases and J gave up 0 bases; unmatched junction bases: 5. The CDR3 sequence is CASRYPGGSGNTIYF. In nucleotides, the CDR3 is TGTGCCAGCAGGTACCCAGGGGGCTCTGGAAACACCATATATTTT.